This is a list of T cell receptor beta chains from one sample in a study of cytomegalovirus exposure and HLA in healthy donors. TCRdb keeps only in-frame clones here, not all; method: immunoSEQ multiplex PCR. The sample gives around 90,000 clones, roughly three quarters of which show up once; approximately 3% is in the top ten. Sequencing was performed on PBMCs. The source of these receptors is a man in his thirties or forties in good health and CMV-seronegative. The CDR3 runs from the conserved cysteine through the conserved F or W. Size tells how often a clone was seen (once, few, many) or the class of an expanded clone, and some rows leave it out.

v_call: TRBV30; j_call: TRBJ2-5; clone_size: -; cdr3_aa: CAWSGSGGYQETQYF
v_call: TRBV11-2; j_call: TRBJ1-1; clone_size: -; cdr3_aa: CASSLTRQGGNTEAFF
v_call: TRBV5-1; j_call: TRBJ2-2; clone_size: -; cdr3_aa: CASSLEPGTGELFF
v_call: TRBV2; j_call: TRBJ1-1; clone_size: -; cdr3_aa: CASSEGEGRTEAFF
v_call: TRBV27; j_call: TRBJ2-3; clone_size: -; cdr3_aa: CASSFDGRGYSDTQYF
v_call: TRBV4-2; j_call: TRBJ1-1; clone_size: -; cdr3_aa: CASSQDQSNTEAFF
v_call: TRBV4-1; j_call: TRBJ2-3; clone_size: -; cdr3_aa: CASSPLGGAWDTQYF
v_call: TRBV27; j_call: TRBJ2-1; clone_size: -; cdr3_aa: CASRIAGAYNEQFF
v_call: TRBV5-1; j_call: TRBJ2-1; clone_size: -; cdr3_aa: CASRRGQVNYNEQFF
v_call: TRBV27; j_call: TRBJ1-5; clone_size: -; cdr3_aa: CASSSRVDQPQHF
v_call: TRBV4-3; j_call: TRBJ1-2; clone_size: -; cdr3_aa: CASSQDTGGWYGYTF
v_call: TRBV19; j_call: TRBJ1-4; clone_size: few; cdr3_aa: CASSISGTNEKLFF
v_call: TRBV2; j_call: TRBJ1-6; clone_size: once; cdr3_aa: CASSSQGAVHHSPLHF
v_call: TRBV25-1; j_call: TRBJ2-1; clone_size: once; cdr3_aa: CASSELGSGGANEQFF
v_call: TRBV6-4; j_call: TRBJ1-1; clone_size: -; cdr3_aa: CASSDSGTGKAFF
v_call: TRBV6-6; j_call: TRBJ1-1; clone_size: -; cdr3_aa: CASSYRGQRDTEAFF
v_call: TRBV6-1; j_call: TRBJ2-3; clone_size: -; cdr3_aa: CASRGTATDTQYF
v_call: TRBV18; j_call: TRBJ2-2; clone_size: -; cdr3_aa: CASSPGAIGSTGELFF
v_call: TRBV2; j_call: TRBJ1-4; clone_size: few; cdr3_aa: CASSRGSVEKLFF
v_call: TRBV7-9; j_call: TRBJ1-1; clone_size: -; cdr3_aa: CASRPRVGAEAFF
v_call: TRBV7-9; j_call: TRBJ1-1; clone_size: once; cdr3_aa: CASSMGQATNTEAFF
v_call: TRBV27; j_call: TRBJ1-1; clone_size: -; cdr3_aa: CASSTPQGAYTEAFF
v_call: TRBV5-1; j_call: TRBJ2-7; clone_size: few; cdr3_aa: CASSPRPRVSQQYF
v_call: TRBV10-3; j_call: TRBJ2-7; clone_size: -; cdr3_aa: CAISESGTVYEQYF
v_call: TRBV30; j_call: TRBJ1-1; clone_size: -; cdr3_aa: CAWSLLEGVLEAFF
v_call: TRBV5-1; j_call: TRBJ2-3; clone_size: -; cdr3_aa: CASSLPRSSEDTQYF
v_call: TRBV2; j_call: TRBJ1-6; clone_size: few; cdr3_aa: CASSIDSPLHF
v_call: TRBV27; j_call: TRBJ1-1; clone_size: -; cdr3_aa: CASSPPGPNEAFF
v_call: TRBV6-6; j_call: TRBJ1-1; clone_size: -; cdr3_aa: CASTEGGGTLNTEAFF
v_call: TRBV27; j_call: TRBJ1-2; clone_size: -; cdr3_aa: CASSGQGRYGYTF
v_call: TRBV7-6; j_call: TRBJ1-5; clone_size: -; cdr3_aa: CASSLGPGQGINQPQHF
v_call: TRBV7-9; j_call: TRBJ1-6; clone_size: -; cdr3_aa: CASSLARFALHF
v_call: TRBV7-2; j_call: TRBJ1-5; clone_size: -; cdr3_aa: CASSATGGAGQPQHF
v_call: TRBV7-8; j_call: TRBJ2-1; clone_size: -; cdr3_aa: CASSLARTSGGDSYNEQFF
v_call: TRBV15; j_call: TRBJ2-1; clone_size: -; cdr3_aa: CATSSGRQGTYNEQFF
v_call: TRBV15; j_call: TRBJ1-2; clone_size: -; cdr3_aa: CATSIGTGASNYGYTF
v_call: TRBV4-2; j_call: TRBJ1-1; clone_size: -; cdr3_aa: CASSQLDRYTMNTEAFF
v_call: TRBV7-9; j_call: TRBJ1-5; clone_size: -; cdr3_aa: CASSSGDFYQPQHF
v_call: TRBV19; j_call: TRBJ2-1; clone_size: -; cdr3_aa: CASSRNRGAEQFF
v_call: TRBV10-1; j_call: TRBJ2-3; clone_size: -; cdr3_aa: CASSESALGTDTQYF
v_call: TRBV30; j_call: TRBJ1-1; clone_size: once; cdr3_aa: CAWQYSLNTEAFF
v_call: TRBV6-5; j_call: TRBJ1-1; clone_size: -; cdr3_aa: CASSYGKNTEAFF
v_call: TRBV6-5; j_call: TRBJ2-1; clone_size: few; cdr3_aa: CASTPMDSSNEQFF
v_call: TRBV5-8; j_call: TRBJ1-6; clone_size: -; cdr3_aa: CASSLGIRHSPLHF
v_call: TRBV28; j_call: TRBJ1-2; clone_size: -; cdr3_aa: CASVRQGAGYGYTF
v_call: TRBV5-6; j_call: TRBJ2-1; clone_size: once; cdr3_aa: CASATGTEYNEQFF
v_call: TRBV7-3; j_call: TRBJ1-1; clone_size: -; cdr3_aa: CASSQVPGLPSQNTEAFF
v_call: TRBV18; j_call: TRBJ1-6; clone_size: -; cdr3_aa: CASSLGRGNSPLHF
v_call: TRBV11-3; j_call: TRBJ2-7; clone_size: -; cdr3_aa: CASSLETYEQYF
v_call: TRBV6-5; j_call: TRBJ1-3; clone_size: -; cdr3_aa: CASSYSGGGSGNTIYF
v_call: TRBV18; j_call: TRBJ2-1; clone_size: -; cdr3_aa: CASSPGGSGEQFF
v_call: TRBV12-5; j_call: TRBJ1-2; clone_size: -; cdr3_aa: CASGPLRSGYGYTF
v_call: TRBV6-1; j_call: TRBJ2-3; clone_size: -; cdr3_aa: CASSEEPAGSLDTQYF